The 21 T cell receptor beta chains given below trace back to one sample, sequenced in a study of T-cell memory formation after mild COVID-19 (dated by TCRdb to 2020 to 2022). Preparation of the library involved 5' RACE. The sample was run on an Illumina NovaSeq 6000. The raw public data were reprocessed by TCRdb itself: fastp quality trimming at Q25, MiXCR clonotype calling, in-frame beta chains only. Records with the same CDR3 protein are collapsed into one entry carrying the most frequent genes and DNA. The table for this sample lists just under 550,000 distinct CDR3 sequences; about a fifth of them were counted only once. Approximately 12% of the sample goes to the ten largest clones. Sample: PBMCs or a T cell subset sorted from them (not recorded which). These receptors all come from an adult woman who had mild COVID-19 (a few samples of this study predate the infection). The sample titles of this study are shuffled in the database, so cell type and time point are left out; the donor was told from shared clones.

The rearrangement links TRBV6-2 or TRBV6-3 to TRBJ2-1; D possibly corresponds to TRBD1 (6 bases). V lost 8 bases and J 1 base, leaving 12 bases between the germline ends. Germline CDR1 reads MNHEY; CDR2 reads SVGEGT. CDR3 length equals 14 residues. The CDR3 sequence: CASRRGISYNEQFF. The CDR3 DNA is TGTGCCAGCCGAAGGGGGATATCCTACAATGAGCAGTTCTTC.

The chain couples TRBV9 to TRBJ1-1; no definite D call. CDR3 size: 16 residues. V was shortened by 4 bases and J by 1 base, with 17 bases between the two germline ends. The germline gives CDR1 SGDLS, CDR2 YYNGEE. CDR3: CASSQDRGRANTEAFF. The CDR3 DNA reads TGTGCCAGCAGCCAAGATCGAGGGAGGGCGAACACTGAAGCTTTCTTT.

This clonotype appeared many times. The chain combines TRBV12-3 or TRBV12-4 with TRBJ2-3; 7 bases match TRBD2. This CDR3 spans 13 amino acids. V was clipped by 7 bases and J by 10 bases; unmatched bases: 11. The CDR3: CASTPRASGSQYF. In nucleotides, the CDR3 is TGTGCCAGCACCCCGCGGGCTAGCGGCTCGCAGTATTTT.

The table lists this clonotype with a few counts. V usage is TRBV20-1 and J usage is TRBJ2-5; TRBD2 aligns across 10 bases. This CDR3 comprises 14 residues. Germline V gene data show CDR1 as DFQATT and CDR2 as SNEGSKA (reference sequence). The J segment lost 6 bases and the V segment lost 3 bases, leaving 7 bases of the junction unmatched. The CDR3 nucleotides are TGCAGTGCTAGTAAGCGGGAGGGCCCTAAGACCCAGTACTTC. Translated: CSASKREGPKTQYF.

This clonotype was counted at least ten times. The rearrangement uses TRBV12-3 or TRBV12-4 and TRBJ1-5; D uncertain. Trimming stripped 3 bases from V and 0 bases from J, with 9 bases between. The CDR3 is 15 amino acids. DNA of the CDR3: TGTGCCAGCAGTTTGCAGAAGTATAGCAATCAGCCCCAGCATTTT. Translating gives CASSLQKYSNQPQHF.

The chain combines TRBV7-2 with TRBJ2-3; 10 bases fit TRBD2. The V and J ends lost 3 bases and 2 bases, in that order; junction bases with no gene match: 5. The germline gives CDR1 SGHTA, CDR2 FQGNSA. The CDR3 contains 16 residues. This CDR3 reads CASSLERGGDTDTQYF. Here the CDR3 DNA reads TGTGCCAGCAGCTTGGAGCGGGGGGGGGACACAGATACGCAGTATTTT. Using reference TRBV7-2 and TRBJ2-3 for the parts outside the CDR3, the full variable domain is GAGVSQSPSNKVTEKGKDVELRCDPISGHTALYWYRQSLGQGLEFLIYFQGNSAPDKSGLPSDRFSAERTGGSVSTLTIQRTQQEDSAVYLCASSLERGGDTDTQYFGPGTRLTVL.

This clonotype was picked up a small number of times. V usage is TRBV7-9 and J usage is TRBJ1-1, with D maybe TRBD1 (5 bases). V lost 3 bases and J lost 1, with 9 bases in between. Per the germline V gene, CDR1 is SEHNR and CDR2 is FQNEAQ (reference sequence). The CDR3 consists of 14 residues. The CDR3 loop is CASSFGARNTEAFF. CDR3 sequence (DNA): TGTGCCAGCAGCTTCGGGGCACGGAACACTGAAGCTTTCTTT.

The V call is TRBV12-3 or TRBV12-4, the J call TRBJ2-3, with 9 positions matching TRBD1. This CDR3 region has 14 residues. The ends lost 3 bases at V and 10 bases at J; junction bases unmatched: 8. In DNA, the CDR3 is TGTGCCAGCAGTTTTCCTGGGACAGGGAGTGCGCAGTATTTT. Residues: CASSFPGTGSAQYF.

This clonotype was detected ten times or more. This chain links TRBV11-3 with TRBJ1-1; 7 bases are shared with TRBD1. J gave up 8 bases and V 5 bases, and 8 bases lay outside the gene matches. The CDR3 contains 13 residues. The germline V gene has CDR1 SGHNT and CDR2 YENEEA. This CDR3 reads CASSAGQPAEAFF. In DNA form, the CDR3 reads TGTGCCAGCAGCGCGGGACAGCCGGCCGAAGCTTTCTTT.

J is TRBJ1-1 and V is TRBV4-1, with 9 bases matching TRBD1. This CDR3 comprises 16 residues. With V trimmed by 4 bases and J by 4 bases, 10 bases remained unmatched. CDR1 MGHRA and CDR2 YSYEKL come from the germline V gene. The CDR3 protein is CASSLSGQGWGTEAFF. DNA for the CDR3: TGCGCCAGCAGCCTGTCGGGACAGGGCTGGGGCACTGAAGCTTTCTTT.

The V gene is TRBV30, the J gene TRBJ1-2; D is unclear. The length of the CDR3 is 13 residues. Germline lookup yields CDR1 GTSNPN and CDR2 SVGIG (reference sequence). Trimming cost V 0 bases and J 2 bases, with 7 bases left between them. The CDR3: CAWSVSHNYGYTF. The DNA of the CDR3 is TGTGCCTGGAGTGTATCGCACAACTATGGCTACACCTTC.

This sequence joins TRBV14 and TRBJ2-3; D is undetermined. This CDR3 comprises 15 residues. Trimming stripped 2 bases from V and 1 base from J, with 10 bases between. The germline V gene has CDR1 SGHDN and CDR2 FVKESK. For the CDR3, the DNA is TGTGCCAGCAGCCAATCCGGCGTAGGCACAGATACGCAGTATTTT. It yields the protein CASSQSGVGTDTQYF.

This clonotype was observed a few times. The chain has TRBV4-1 and TRBJ2-1, with TRBD2 as a possible D gene (7 bases). The V and J ends lost 0 bases and 3 bases respectively, with 12 bases between them. In germline, CDR1 is MGHRA, CDR2 YSYEKL. This CDR3 has 16 residues. The CDR3 spells CASSQEARGHYNEQFF. The CDR3 DNA reads as TGCGCCAGCAGCCAAGAGGCGCGGGGGCACTACAATGAGCAGTTCTTC.

This clonotype was observed a handful of times. The chain uses TRBV7-2 and TRBJ1-1; TRBD1 agrees at 7 bases. Germline V gives CDR1 SGHTA, CDR2 FQGNSA. CDR3 length: 16 amino acids. Trimming at V came to 1 base and at J to 0 bases, leaving 5 bases not matched to a gene. The CDR3 spells CASSLVGGFMNTEAFF. Written as DNA, the CDR3 is TGTGCCAGCAGCTTAGTAGGGGGCTTCATGAACACTGAAGCTTTCTTT.

The chain is built from TRBV24-1 and TRBJ2-1; TRBD1 aligns across 11 bases. J lost 3 bases, V lost 5 bases, and 5 bases had no gene match. The germline CDR1 and CDR2 sequences are KGHDR and SFDVKD. The CDR3 contains 16 residues. CDR3: CATSGTGGRVYNEQFF. The CDR3 DNA follows: TGTGCCACCAGTGGGACAGGGGGCCGGGTCTACAATGAGCAGTTCTTC.

V and J are TRBV29-1 and TRBJ2-1; TRBD1 agrees at 12 bases. CDR3 length: 14 residues. The ends lost 7 bases at V and 12 bases at J; junction bases unmatched: 13. Germline V gives CDR1 SQVTM, CDR2 ANQGSEA. The CDR3 here is CSAPGQGAVRGQFF. The CDR3 bases are TGCAGCGCTCCGGGACAGGGGGCGGTCCGGGGGCAGTTCTTC.

The V gene is TRBV7-2, the J gene TRBJ2-5, with 11 bases that match TRBD2. Germline V lookup: CDR1 SGHTA, CDR2 FQGNSA. There are 14 residues in the CDR3. With 5 bases clipped from V and 5 bases from J, the junction kept 4 bases outside the gene matches. This CDR3 reads CASSRSGRGETQYF. The CDR3 DNA sequence: TGTGCCAGCAGCCGTAGCGGGAGGGGGGAGACCCAGTACTTC.

The chain joins TRBV6-2 or TRBV6-3 to TRBJ1-6; a possible D gene is TRBD1 (6 bases). Germline V gene lookup returns CDR1 MNHEY and CDR2 SVGEGT. V was cut by 6 bases and J by 0 bases, with 15 bases left in between. The length of the CDR3 is 17 residues. The CDR3 coding sequence is TGTGCCAGCAGCCGACGGACAGACTTCTCCTATAATTCACCCCTCCACTTT. Protein: CASSRRTDFSYNSPLHF.

This clonotype has a handful of counts. The genes are TRBV12-3 or TRBV12-4 and TRBJ2-7; a possible D gene is TRBD1 (5 bases). This CDR3 has 14 amino acids. The germline V and J ends were trimmed by 5 bases and 2 bases, with 13 bases remaining between them. The CDR3 DNA is TGTGCCAGCAGTCACCCCCGGACAACCTACGAGCAGTACTTC. This gives the protein CASSHPRTTYEQYF.

The chain is built from TRBV6-1 and TRBJ2-3; D ambiguous. The CDR3 extends over 14 amino acids. Germline CDR1 reads MNHNS; CDR2 reads SASEGT. The V and J ends lost 2 bases and 2 bases respectively, with 8 bases between them. Here the CDR3 DNA reads TGTGCCAGCAGTGAAATGCCTGACACAGATACGCAGTATTTT. Its translation is CASSEMPDTDTQYF.

The rearrangement uses TRBV7-9 and TRBJ1-5, with TRBD1 matching 7 bases. Germline V gives CDR1 SEHNR, CDR2 FQNEAQ (reference sequence). This CDR3 is built from 16 residues. V lost 5 bases, J lost 1 base, and 8 bases stayed unmatched. The CDR3 DNA is TGTGCCAGCAGCAAAACAGGGGTACTCAGCAATCAGCCCCAGCATTTT. This sequence encodes CASSKTGVLSNQPQHF.